This TCR beta chain was observed in a study of early T cells in non-severe SARS-CoV-2 infection. TCRdb re-called the 5' RACE reads with MiXCR, one entry per CDR3 protein. The data contain 60,000 to 75,000 distinct CDR3 sequences, around 10% of them singletons. In its sample, this clonotype was seen a few times. The germline V gene has CDR1 SGHRS and CDR2 YFSETQ. Trimming left V 4 bases short and J 0 bases short, with 14 bases between. This CDR3 has 15 residues. V is TRBV5-1 and J is TRBJ2-7; D remains ambiguous. Sequences were derived from whole blood, sampled at baseline. The TCR originated in an adult who was a healthcare worker with PCR-confirmed SARS-CoV-2 infection or an uninfected control (not recorded which). CDR3 in amino acids: CASSPTVESSYEQYF. CDR3 DNA: TGCGCCAGCAGCCCGACGGTTGAAAGCTCCTACGAGCAGTACTTC.